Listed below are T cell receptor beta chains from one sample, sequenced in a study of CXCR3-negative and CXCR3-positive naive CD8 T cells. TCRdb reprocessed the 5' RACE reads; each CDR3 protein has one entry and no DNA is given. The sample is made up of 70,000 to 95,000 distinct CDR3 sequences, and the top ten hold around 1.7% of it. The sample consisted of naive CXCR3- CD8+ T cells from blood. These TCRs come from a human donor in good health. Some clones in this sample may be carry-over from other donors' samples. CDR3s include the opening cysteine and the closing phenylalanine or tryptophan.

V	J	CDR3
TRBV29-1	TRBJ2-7	CSVLNSGTGGLWYEQYF
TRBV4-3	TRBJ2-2	CASSQATGSGELFF
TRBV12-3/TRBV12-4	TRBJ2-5	CASSWVGGLETQYF
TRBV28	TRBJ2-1	CAGSLLDEAGRFF
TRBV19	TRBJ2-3	CASSIYGPTDTQYF
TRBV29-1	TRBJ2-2	CSALSTGTGELFF
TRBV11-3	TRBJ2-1	CASSLGGGYNEQFF
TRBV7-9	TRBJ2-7	CASSSSDKTDPYEQYF
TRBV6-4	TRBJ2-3	CASSDSNTDTQYF
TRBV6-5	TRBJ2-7	CASSSTGDGPYEQYF
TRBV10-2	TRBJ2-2	CASSESSSVDGELFF
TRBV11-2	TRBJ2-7	CASSLVGGVSGYEQYF
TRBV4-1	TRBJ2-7	CASSQDGTGSYEQYF
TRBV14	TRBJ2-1	CASSRKTGGPYNEQFF
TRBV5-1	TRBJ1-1	CASSPIPSLTMDTEAFF
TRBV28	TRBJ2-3	CASTPNLAGGPEGTDTQYF
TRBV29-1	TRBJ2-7	CSVVRDTTYEQYF
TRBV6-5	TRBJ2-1	CASRPGTGEYNEQFF
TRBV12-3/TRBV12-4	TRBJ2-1	CASSWTRDEQFF
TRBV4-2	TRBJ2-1	CASSQDPSGSVGEQFF
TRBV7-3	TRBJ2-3	CASSSHHRGGEDTQYF
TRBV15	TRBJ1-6	CATSTEKDRGDSPLHF
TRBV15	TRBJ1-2	CATRLGTGVGYTF
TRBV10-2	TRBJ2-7	CASTPSGRNEQYF
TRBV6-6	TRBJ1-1	CASSYSTGLTEAFF
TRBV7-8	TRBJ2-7	CASSLSGTSTYEQYF
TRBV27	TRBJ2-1	CASRFFNEQFF
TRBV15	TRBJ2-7	CATSRDQGVRNEQYF
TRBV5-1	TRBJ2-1	CASSPPPLYNEQFF
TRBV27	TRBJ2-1	CASSYIGGEWEQFF
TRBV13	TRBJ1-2	CASSQLQASVYGYTF
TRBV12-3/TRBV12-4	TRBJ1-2	CASSVKGTGYGYTF
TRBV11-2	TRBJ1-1	CASSPPGEVEAFF
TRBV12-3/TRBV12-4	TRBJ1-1	CASIETGRLNTEAFF
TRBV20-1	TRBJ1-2	CSAMGAPDGGNNYGYTF
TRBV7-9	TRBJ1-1	CASSPEYTEAFF
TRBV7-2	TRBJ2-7	CASSFGTDGYEQYF
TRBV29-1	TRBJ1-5	CSGGSGLNQPQHF
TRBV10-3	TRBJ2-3	CAISGSAADTQYF
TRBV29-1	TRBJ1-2	CSVEDRANGYTF
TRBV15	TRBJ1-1	CATSRDRGGKAFF
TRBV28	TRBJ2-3	CASSPSTDTDTQYF
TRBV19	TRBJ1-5	CASSLPGQGAYQPQHF
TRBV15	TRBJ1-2	CATSSDAIYGYTF
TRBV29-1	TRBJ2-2	CSVLLDRGFTGELFF